Described below is a single T cell receptor (beta chain) sequence and its context. Its antigen is unknown. The CDR3 end shows no conserved phenylalanine or tryptophan, and so a read error is likely. The limits of the CDR3 on the DNA are not certain, so only TCRdb's listed CDR3 is given. The source of the sample is a study of T cell repertoires in breast cancer. Findings and limits, study-wide: This emulsion RT-PCR profile was considered qualitative rather than quantitative. Singleton TCRs were discarded and only part of each tumor was sampled.

The expanded emulsion RT-PCR method captured paired alpha and beta chains from CD8+ T cells. A second nested PCR with blocking oligonucleotides suppressed unpaired genes. From the emulsion pairing reads, TCRdb called clonotypes with MiXCR, one entry per CDR3 protein. This table has under 5,500 distinct CDR3 sequences, roughly 32% appearing once. The CDR3 is 16 residues long, ends included. Looked up from germline, CDR1 is MGHRA and CDR2 is YSYEKL. This TCR derives from a pool of human donors with breast cancer or a healthy control (not recorded which). Sequencing was carried out using CD8+ T cells. The chain recombines TRBV4-1 with TRBJ2-4; the table assigns TRBD1, which was not confirmed against the DNA. The CDR3 sequence: CASSQDAGRLIDIRYS.